Following are 11 T cell receptor beta chains from one sample sequenced in a study of vaccination and CD4 T cells after COVID-19 (dated by TCRdb to the early 2020s). This specimen's treatment or condition label, interpreted: roughly 10-day PBMC culture with coronavirus spike peptide pools or control peptides (ViraFEST assay). Library preparation employed PCR. Sequencing instrument: Illumina iSeq 100. DNA from cultured CD4+ T cells underwent TCR sequencing with the Oncomine TCR Beta short-read assay at the Johns Hopkins FTIC core. Clones were called with MiXCR by TCRdb after fastp trimmed the public reads at Q25, and only in-frame beta chains were retained. Each CDR3 protein appears once, grouped with its most common genes and DNA. The table for this sample lists around 6,400 distinct CDR3 sequences; approximately 80% of them were counted only once. The ten largest make up approximately 19% of the sample.

Their specific antigens are unknown. Sequenced input: CD4+ T cells from blood, cultured in vitro. The receptor set was obtained from a human donor who had recovered from COVID-19.

This chain uses TRBV19 with TRBJ1-5; D is perhaps TRBD1 (5 bases). Trimming left V 5 bases short and J 0 bases short, with 14 bases between. This CDR3 spans 16 amino acids. Germline values: CDR1 LNHDA, CDR2 SQIVND (reference sequence). The CDR3 DNA reads as TGTGCCAGTAGTCCTGTGGGGGGGAATAGCAATCAGCCCCAGCATTTT. Amino acid sequence: CASSPVGGNSNQPQHF.

The rearrangement joins TRBV4-1 to TRBJ2-7; TRBD1 or TRBD2 may be the D gene (5 bases each). V lost 0 bases and J 3 bases, leaving 24 bases between the germline ends. The CDR3 extends over 19 amino acids. In germline, CDR1 is MGHRA, CDR2 YSYEKL. The chain's CDR3 is CASSQDWMSGRSAYYEQYF. The CDR3 nucleotides are TGCGCCAGCAGCCAAGATTGGATGTCGGGGCGGTCAGCCTACTACGAGCAGTACTTC.

CDR3 in DNA: TGCAGTGCTAGAGGGGGGACAGCGAACACTGAAGCTTTCTTT. Translated: CSARGGTANTEAFF. This rearrangement joins TRBV20-1 to TRBJ1-1, with 7 nucleotides matching TRBD1. Germline CDR1 DFQATT, CDR2 SNEGSKA (reference sequence). J was trimmed by 1 base and V by 1 base; bases with no gene match: 3. This CDR3 region has 14 residues.

This chain uses TRBV30 with TRBJ1-2; unclear D gene. This CDR3 region has 10 residues. Trimming shortened V by 6 bases and J by 8 bases, and 10 bases separated the two germline ends. In germline, CDR1 is GTSNPN, CDR2 SVGIG (reference sequence). CDR3 protein: CACLLRGYTF. The DNA of the CDR3 is TGTGCCTGCCTTCTGCGGGGCTACACCTTC.

The chain couples TRBV10-3 to TRBJ1-2; 7 bases fit TRBD1. CDR1 is ENHRY and CDR2 is SYGVKD in the germline V gene. The CDR3 totals 15 residues. The trim removed 2 bases at V and 4 bases at J, leaving 7 bases unmatched. The CDR3 region has the DNA TGTGCCATCAGTGAGATGGACAGGCGTGCCTATGGCTACACCTTC. Its translation: CAISEMDRRAYGYTF.

Note on this clonotype: Mismatch with germline at one junction end may stem from a read error. The chain links TRBV29-1 to TRBJ1-5; 9 positions agree with TRBD1. Germline values: CDR1 SQVTM, CDR2 ANQGSEA. The CDR3 extends over 13 amino acids. CDR3 bases: TGCAGCGTGACAACAGGGGGCAAACAGCCCCAGCATTTT. Its protein product is CSVTTGGKQPQHF.

The rearrangement joins TRBV30 to TRBJ2-2, with 8 bases identical to TRBD1. Germline lookup yields CDR1 GTSNPN and CDR2 SVGIG (reference sequence). The CDR3 length is 16 residues. V was clipped by 4 bases and J by 5 bases; unmatched bases: 12. The CDR3, as DNA: TGTGCCTGGACCAAAGCGGGCAGGGGGCTTACCGGGGAGCTGTTTTTT. Amino acid sequence: CAWTKAGRGLTGELFF. Full variable domain (remainder filled in from reference TRBV30 and TRBJ2-2): SQTIHQWPATLVQPVGSPLSLECTVEGTSNPNLYWYRQAAGRGLQLLFYSVGIGQISSEVPQNLSASRPQDRQFILSSKKLLLSDSGFYLCAWTKAGRGLTGELFFGEGSRLTVL.

This clonotype was observed a few times. This rearrangement joins TRBV11-2 to TRBJ1-6, with 12 bases fitting TRBD1. With V trimmed by 5 bases and J by 7 bases, 9 bases remained unmatched. The CDR3 is made up of 17 amino acids. Germline V gene data show CDR1 as SGHAT and CDR2 as FQNNGV. The CDR3 DNA reads TGTGCCAGCAGCCGAGGGGGACAGGGGGCGAAAAATTCACCCCTCCACTTT. Protein sequence: CASSRGGQGAKNSPLHF.

This chain joins TRBV30 and TRBJ1-1, with TRBD1 as a possible D gene (6 bases). From germline, CDR1 is GTSNPN and CDR2 SVGIG (reference sequence). V shed 8 bases and J shed 4 bases, with 14 bases lying between them. The CDR3 spans 12 residues. Here the CDR3 DNA reads TGTGCCGGGGACTTAGGGGGCACTGAAGCTTTCTTT. The encoded protein is CAGDLGGTEAFF.

The chain couples TRBV10-3 to TRBJ1-5, with D perhaps TRBD1 (6 bases). CDR1 ENHRY and CDR2 SYGVKD come from the germline V gene. The V end was cut by 7 bases, the J end by 0 bases, with 19 bases between. The CDR3 loop spans 17 amino acids. The CDR3 nucleotides read TGTGCCATCACCCGGGGCGAGGACAGCAATAGCAATCAGCCCCAGCATTTT. It translates to CAITRGEDSNSNQPQHF.

This rearrangement joins TRBV7-2 to TRBJ1-6; D gene ambiguous. From germline, CDR1 is SGHTA and CDR2 FQGNSA. Trimming left V 5 bases short and J 2 bases short, with 16 bases between. There are 17 residues in the CDR3. CDR3 sequence reads: CASSPATRVAYNSPLHF. Here the CDR3 DNA reads TGTGCCAGCAGCCCGGCGACACGGGTCGCCTATAATTCACCCCTCCACTTT.